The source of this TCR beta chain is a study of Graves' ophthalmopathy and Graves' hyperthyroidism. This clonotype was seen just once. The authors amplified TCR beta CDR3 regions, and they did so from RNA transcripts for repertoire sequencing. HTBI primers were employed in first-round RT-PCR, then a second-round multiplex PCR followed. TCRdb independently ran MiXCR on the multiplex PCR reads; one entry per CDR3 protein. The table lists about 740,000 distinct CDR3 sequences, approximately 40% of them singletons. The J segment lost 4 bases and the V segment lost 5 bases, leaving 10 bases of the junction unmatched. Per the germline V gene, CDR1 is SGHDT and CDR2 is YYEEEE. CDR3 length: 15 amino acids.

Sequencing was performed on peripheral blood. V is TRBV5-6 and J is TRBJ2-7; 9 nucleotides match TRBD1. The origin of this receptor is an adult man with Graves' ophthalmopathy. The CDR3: CASRAGTGISYEQYF. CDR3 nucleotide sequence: TGTGCCAGCAGGGCCGGGACAGGGATTTCTTACGAGCAGTACTTC.